Shown below are 13 T cell receptor beta chains from a single sample sequenced in a study of T cells after yellow fever vaccination (dated by TCRdb to the late 2010s). The library was obtained by 5' RACE. The data were produced on an Illumina HiSeq 2500. TCRdb trimmed the raw reads at Q25, called clones with MiXCR and kept productive beta chains. CDR3 protein sequences are deduplicated, and each keeps its most common genes and DNA. The sample has 360,000 or so distinct CDR3 sequences on record, roughly 11% of them singletons. The top ten clonotypes cover around 18% of the sample. Per the publication, the treatment or condition label means: live attenuated yellow fever vaccine strain. Specimen: PBMCs, collected on the day of the first yellow fever vaccination. Receptor source: a man younger than 30 who received the YFV17D yellow fever vaccine.

J is TRBJ1-4 and V is TRBV6-2 or TRBV6-3, with D maybe TRBD1 (5 bases). The V gene's germline CDR1 is MNHEY and CDR2 SVGEGT. CDR3 length: 15 residues. The ends were cut back, 7 bases at V and 7 bases at J, with 19 bases in the middle. DNA of the CDR3: TGTGCCAGCAATTCGGGATGGCAGGGAGGTGAAAAACTGTTTTTT. It encodes CASNSGWQGGEKLFF.

The CDR3 sequence: CASCHWGSYEQYV. CDR3 coding DNA: TGTGCCAGCTGCCACTGGGGATCCTACGAGCAGTACGTC. The chain has TRBV12-3 or TRBV12-4 and TRBJ2-7; no definite D call. V shed 8 bases and J shed 1 base, with 12 bases lying between them. This CDR3 contains 13 residues.

There are a few counts of this clonotype. The chain carries TRBV6-2 or TRBV6-3 and TRBJ2-5; 8 positions agree with TRBD2. Germline CDR1 and CDR2: MNHEY and SVGEGT. Trimming took 6 bases from V and 3 from J; bases not matched to a gene: 3. The CDR3 is 13 amino acids. The CDR3 coding sequence is TGTGCCAGCAGAACTAGCGGAGAAGAGACCCAGTACTTC. Translated: CASRTSGEETQYF.

The J gene is TRBJ1-2, the V gene TRBV4-3, with D hard to call. Per the germline V gene, CDR1 is LGHNA and CDR2 is YSLEER. The CDR3 has 15 residues. Trimming removed 0 bases at V and 4 bases at J, with 12 bases between. CDR3 sequence reads: CASSQDRGGSYGYTF. The CDR3 coding sequence is TGCGCCAGCAGCCAAGATCGAGGCGGCTCCTATGGCTACACCTTC.

This clonotype has a count of ten or more. The rearrangement uses TRBV10-3 and TRBJ1-6, with D hard to call. The germline gives CDR1 ENHRY, CDR2 SYGVKD. This CDR3 is 16 amino acids long. With 0 bases removed from V and 0 bases from J, the gap between germline ends came to 6 bases. CDR3 nucleotide sequence: TGTGCCATCAGTGAGTCCAGGAGCTCCTATAATTCACCCCTCCACTTT. This gives the protein CAISESRSSYNSPLHF.

The rearrangement links TRBV5-1 to TRBJ1-1; 7 bases map to TRBD1. The CDR3 is made up of 15 amino acids. Germline-derived CDR1 and CDR2 are SGHRS and YFSETQ. V lost 4 bases, J lost 2 bases, and 8 bases stayed unmatched. The CDR3 DNA reads as TGCGCCAGCAGCCCTTGGGACAGCGCCAACACTGAAGCTTTCTTT. It translates to CASSPWDSANTEAFF.

This chain uses TRBV4-3 with TRBJ2-6; D is unclear. Germline V gene data show CDR1 as LGHNA and CDR2 as YSLEER. This CDR3 spans 19 amino acids. V gave up 2 bases and J gave up 0 bases, with 17 bases separating them. The CDR3 reads CASSQIASIVGSGANVLTF. For the CDR3, the DNA is TGCGCCAGCAGCCAAATCGCCTCCATCGTGGGCTCTGGGGCCAACGTCCTGACTTTC.

This clonotype was seen a handful of times. The rearrangement joins TRBV29-1 to TRBJ1-1, with a tentative D call TRBD1 (5 bases). Germline CDR1 reads SQVTM; CDR2 reads ANQGSEA. The CDR3 has 13 amino acids. Trimming took 7 bases from V and 1 from J, leaving 13 bases between them. As DNA, the CDR3 is TGCAGCGCCGAGGCAGGGCGGAACACTGAAGCTTTCTTT. Its protein is CSAEAGRNTEAFF.

The genes are TRBV11-1 and TRBJ2-6; no reliable D call. The CDR3 contains 19 residues. The V gene's germline CDR1 is SGHAT and CDR2 FQDESV (reference sequence). The germline V and J ends were trimmed by 3 bases and 0 bases, with 18 bases remaining between them. The CDR3 protein is CASSLAGRYLDSGANVLTF. DNA of the CDR3: TGTGCCAGCAGCTTGGCAGGACGCTACCTAGACTCTGGGGCCAACGTCCTGACTTTC.

This clonotype showed up just a few times. The J gene is TRBJ2-1, the V gene TRBV24-1; D possibly corresponds to TRBD1 (5 bases). The germline CDR1 and CDR2 sequences are KGHDR and SFDVKD. Trimming cost V 7 bases and J 3 bases, with 9 bases left between them. This CDR3 is built from 13 residues. The DNA for the CDR3 is TGTGCCACCAGCGGTGACAGCTACAATGAGCAGTTCTTC. This codes for CATSGDSYNEQFF.

This clonotype has only a few counts. The V gene is TRBV6-2 or TRBV6-3, the J gene TRBJ2-5, with D perhaps assigned TRBD1 or TRBD2 (5 bases each). The germline V and J ends were trimmed by 7 bases and 4 bases, with 22 bases remaining between them. The germline V gene encodes CDR1 MNHEY and CDR2 SVGEGT. The CDR3 is 16 amino acids. Written as DNA, the CDR3 is TGTGCCAGCAAGCCCCACCGGGGTGGGGCAGGAGAGACCCAGTACTTC. It is translated as CASKPHRGGAGETQYF.

This clonotype was picked up a small number of times. The chain uses TRBV18 and TRBJ2-3, with 10 bases aligning to TRBD2. The junction had 1 base not matched to a gene; V was cut back by 0 bases and J by 4 bases. The CDR3 length is 15 residues. The germline V gene encodes CDR1 KGHSH and CDR2 LQKENI. The CDR3 DNA reads TGTGCCAGCTCACCACCTAGCGGGGGGTCAGATACGCAGTATTTT. Encoded protein: CASSPPSGGSDTQYF.

This clonotype was detected a few times. The genes are TRBV7-9 and TRBJ2-5; 14 bases fit TRBD2. The CDR3 loop spans 17 amino acids. The V gene's germline CDR1 is SEHNR and CDR2 FQNEAQ (reference sequence). V was clipped by 5 bases and J by 2 bases; unmatched bases: 7. CDR3 DNA sequence: TGTGCCAGCAGCACCGGACTAGCGGGGGGTACACAAGAGACCCAGTACTTC. The encoded protein is CASSTGLAGGTQETQYF.